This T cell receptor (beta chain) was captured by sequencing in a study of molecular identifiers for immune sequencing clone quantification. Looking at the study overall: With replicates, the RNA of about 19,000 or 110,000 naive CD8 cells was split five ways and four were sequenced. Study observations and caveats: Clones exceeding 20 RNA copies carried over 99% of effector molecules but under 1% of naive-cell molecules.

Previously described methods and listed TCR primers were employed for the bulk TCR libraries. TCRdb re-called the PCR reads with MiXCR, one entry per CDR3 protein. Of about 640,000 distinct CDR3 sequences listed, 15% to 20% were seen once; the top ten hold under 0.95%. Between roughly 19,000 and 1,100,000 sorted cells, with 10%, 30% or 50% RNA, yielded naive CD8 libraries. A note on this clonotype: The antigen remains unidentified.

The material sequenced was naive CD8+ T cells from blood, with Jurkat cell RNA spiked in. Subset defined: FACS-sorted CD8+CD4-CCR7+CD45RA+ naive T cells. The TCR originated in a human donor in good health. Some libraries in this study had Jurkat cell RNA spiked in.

The CDR3: CSAGLTSGGRSYEQYF. In nucleotides, the CDR3 is TGCAGTGCTGGCCTCACTAGCGGGGGGAGGTCCTACGAGCAGTACTTC. J is TRBJ2-7 and V is TRBV20-1; the match to TRBD2 covers 12 bases. The germline V gene has CDR1 DFQATT and CDR2 SNEGSKA (reference sequence). There are 16 residues in the CDR3. The V and J ends lost 5 bases and 1 base, in that order; junction bases with no gene match: 9.